This T cell receptor beta chain was recovered during a study of shared clonotypes between healthy human individuals. Naive-designated CD8 cells lacked CD45RO, were positively enriched for CCR7, and omitted terminally differentiated effector memory CD45RA+ cells. CDR3 length: 14 amino acids. V was pared by 2 bases and J by 0 bases, with 8 bases between. Per germline, CDR1 MDHEN and CDR2 SYDVKM. TCRdb's table, derived via immunoSEQ multiplex PCR, lists solely in-frame clones and lacks some. Among around 2,000,000 clones listed, 90% to 95% were seen once. Findings and limits, study-wide: Unshared clonotypes carried lower generation probabilities than those common to all four donors.

Of note for this clone: The antigen remains unidentified. Other DNA variants within this sample encode the same CDR3.

Sequenced: naive CD8+ T cells from PBMCs. V and J are TRBV28 and TRBJ2-7; a possible D gene is TRBD1 (5 bases). The clonotype was recovered from a man between 18 and 35 years old in good health. Some clones in this sample may be carry-over from other donors' samples. In nucleotides, the CDR3 is TGTGCCAGCAGTTTAAGGGGCCTCTCCTACGAGCAGTACTTC. Amino acid sequence: CASSLRGLSYEQYF.